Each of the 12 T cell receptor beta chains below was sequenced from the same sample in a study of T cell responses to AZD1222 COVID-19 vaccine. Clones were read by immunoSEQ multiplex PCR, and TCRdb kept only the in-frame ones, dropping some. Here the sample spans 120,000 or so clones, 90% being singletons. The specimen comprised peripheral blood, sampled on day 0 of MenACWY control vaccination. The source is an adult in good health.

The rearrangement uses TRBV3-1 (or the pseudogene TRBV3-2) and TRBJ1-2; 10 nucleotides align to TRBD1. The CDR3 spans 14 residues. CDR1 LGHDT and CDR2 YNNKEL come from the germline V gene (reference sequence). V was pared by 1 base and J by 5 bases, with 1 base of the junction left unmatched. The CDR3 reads CASSQGGQGYGYTF. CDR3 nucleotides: TGTGCCAGCAGCCAAGGGGGACAGGGGTATGGCTACACCTTC.

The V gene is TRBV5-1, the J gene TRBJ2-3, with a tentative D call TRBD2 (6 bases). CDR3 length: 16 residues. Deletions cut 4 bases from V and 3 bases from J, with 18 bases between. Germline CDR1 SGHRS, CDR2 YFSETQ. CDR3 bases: TGCGCCAGCAGCCTACGATTGGGGGGTTTTACAGATACGCAGTATTTT. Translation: CASSLRLGGFTDTQYF.

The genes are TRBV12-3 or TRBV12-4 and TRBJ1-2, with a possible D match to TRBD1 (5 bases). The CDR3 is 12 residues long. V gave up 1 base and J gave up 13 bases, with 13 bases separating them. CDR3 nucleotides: TGTGCCAGCAGTTTAGGGAGTTGGGGGATCACCTTC. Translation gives CASSLGSWGITF.

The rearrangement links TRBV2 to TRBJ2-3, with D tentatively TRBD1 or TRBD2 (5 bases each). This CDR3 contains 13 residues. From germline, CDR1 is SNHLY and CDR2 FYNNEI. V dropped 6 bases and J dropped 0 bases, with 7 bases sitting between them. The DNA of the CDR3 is TGTGCCAGCAGGGGGGATAGCACAGATACGCAGTATTTT. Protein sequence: CASRGDSTDTQYF.

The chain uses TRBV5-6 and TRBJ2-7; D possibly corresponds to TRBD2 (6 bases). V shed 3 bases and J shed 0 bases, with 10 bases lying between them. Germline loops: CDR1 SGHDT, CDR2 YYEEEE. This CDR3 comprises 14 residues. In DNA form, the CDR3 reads TGTGCCAGCAGCTACGGGGGAACCTCCTACGAGCAGTACTTC. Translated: CASSYGGTSYEQYF.

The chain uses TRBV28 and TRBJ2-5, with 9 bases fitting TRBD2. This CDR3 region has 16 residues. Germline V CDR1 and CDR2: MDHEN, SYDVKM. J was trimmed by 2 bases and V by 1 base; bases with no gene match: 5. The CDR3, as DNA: TGTGCCAGCAGTTTATTAGCTAGCGGGGAACAAGAGACCCAGTACTTC. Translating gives CASSLLASGEQETQYF.

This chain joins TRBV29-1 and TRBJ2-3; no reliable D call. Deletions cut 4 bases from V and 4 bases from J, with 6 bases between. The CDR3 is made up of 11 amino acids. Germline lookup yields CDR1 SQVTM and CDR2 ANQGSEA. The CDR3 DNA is TGCAGCGTTGGAAGGTCAGATACGCAGTATTTT. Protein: CSVGRSDTQYF.

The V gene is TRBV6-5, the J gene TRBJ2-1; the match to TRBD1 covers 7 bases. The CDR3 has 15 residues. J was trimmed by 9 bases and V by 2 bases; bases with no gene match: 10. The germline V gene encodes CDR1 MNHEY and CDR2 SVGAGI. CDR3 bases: TGTGCCAGCAGTTACGTGGTTACAGGGGAAATTGAGCAGTTCTTC. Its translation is CASSYVVTGEIEQFF.

In nucleotides, the CDR3 is TGTGCCAGCAGCCACAATCTGAGAGAGGACACTGAAGCTTTCTTT. Protein: CASSHNLREDTEAFF. The V gene is TRBV16, the J gene TRBJ1-1, with D uncertain. Germline V gene data show CDR1 as KGHSY and CDR2 as FQNENV. The CDR3 has 15 amino acids. Trimming removed 3 bases from V and 3 bases from J, with 14 bases in between.

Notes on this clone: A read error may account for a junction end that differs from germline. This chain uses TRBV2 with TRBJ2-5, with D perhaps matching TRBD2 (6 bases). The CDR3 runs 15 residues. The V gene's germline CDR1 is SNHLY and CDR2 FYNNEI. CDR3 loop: CASSEVPRGQETQYF. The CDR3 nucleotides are TGTGCCAGCAGCGAAGTTCCCCGGGGGCAAGAGACCCAGTACTTC.

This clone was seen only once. The CDR3 reads CASSPGGTGANVLTF. CDR3 sequence (DNA): TGTGCCAGCAGCCCAGGGGGTACTGGGGCCAACGTCCTGACTTTC. The chain carries TRBV9 and TRBJ2-6, with 7 bases lining up with TRBD1. Germline loops: CDR1 SGDLS, CDR2 YYNGEE. This CDR3 has 15 residues. The J segment lost 2 bases and the V segment lost 4 bases, leaving 3 bases of the junction unmatched. The full variable domain, completed using reference TRBV9 and TRBJ2-6, is DSGVTQTPKHLITATGQRVTLRCSPRSGDLSVYWYQQSLDQGLQFLIQYYNGEERAKGNILERFSAQQFPDLHSELNLSSLELGDSALYFCASSPGGTGANVLTFGAGSRLTVL.

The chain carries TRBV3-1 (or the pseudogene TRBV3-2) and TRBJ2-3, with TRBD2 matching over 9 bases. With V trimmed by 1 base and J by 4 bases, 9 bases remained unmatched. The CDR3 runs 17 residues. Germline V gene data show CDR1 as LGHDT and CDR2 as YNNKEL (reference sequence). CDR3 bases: TGTGCCAGCAGCCAAGGGTTTTTCTTAGCGGGGGCAGATACGCAGTATTTT. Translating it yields CASSQGFFLAGADTQYF.